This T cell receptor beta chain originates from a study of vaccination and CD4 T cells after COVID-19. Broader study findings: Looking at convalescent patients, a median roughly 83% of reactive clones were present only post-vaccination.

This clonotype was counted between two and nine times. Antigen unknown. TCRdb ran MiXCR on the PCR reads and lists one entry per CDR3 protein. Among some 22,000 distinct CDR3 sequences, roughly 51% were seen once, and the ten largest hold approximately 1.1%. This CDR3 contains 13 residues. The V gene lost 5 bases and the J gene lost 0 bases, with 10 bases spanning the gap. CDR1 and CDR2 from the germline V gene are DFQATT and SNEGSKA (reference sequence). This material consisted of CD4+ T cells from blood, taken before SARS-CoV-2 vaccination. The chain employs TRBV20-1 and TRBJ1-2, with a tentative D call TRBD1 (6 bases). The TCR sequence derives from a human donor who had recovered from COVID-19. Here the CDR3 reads CSALDSPNYGYTF. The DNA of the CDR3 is TGCAGTGCTTTGGACAGCCCTAACTATGGCTACACCTTC.